A single T cell receptor beta chain is shown here with its context. The antigen this receptor binds is unknown. Per-base qualities were not stored, and no clone one base away is much larger. Receptor amplification or capture employed the immunoSEQ multiplex PCR assay. For the multiplex PCR, a mixture combining 60 forward primers for TCR Vbeta segments and 13 reverse primers for TCR Jbeta segments was used. The CDR3 region of rearranged TCR beta genes was amplified from genomic DNA by a multiplex PCR assay. The Illumina HiSeq System was used to sequence the amplified TCR beta libraries as 87-base-pair reads. The authors' pipeline ran thus. Across the roughly 600 repertoires, a later analysis counted some 81 million unique TCR beta chains, about 10 million of which were shared by at least two donors. Raw reads were error-corrected and collapsed into unique sequences by a nearest-neighbor algorithm in which closely related sequences were merged to remove PCR and sequencing errors. CDR3 sequences were aligned to IMGT reference sequences to assign V, D and J gene segments. For a sequence to be retained, at least a six-nucleotide match to both a V gene segment and a J gene segment was required. A rearrangement counted as productive if the CDR3 had no stop codons and remained in frame with V and J, and every other rearrangement counted as non-productive. Following IMGT convention, CDR3 was defined as the stretch from the second conserved V-encoded cysteine to the conserved J-encoded phenylalanine. Sequences without an unambiguous match to a single V gene segment were excluded from the earlier analysis of several hundred of the donors. An earlier analysis of several hundred of the donors called V segments functional above 56.7% productive rearrangements and segregating when the between-donor standard deviation exceeded 5%. A statistical classification framework was built for diagnosing cytomegalovirus status from the catalog of TCR beta chain sequences. V and J gene assignment, in a later analysis, came from comparing TCR nucleotide sequences with IMGT/GENE-DB human TR gene sequences. In a later analysis, CDR3 sequences and most-parsimonious VDJ recombination scenarios were assigned using the TCRdist pipeline. In a later analysis, every TCR beta chain was defined by the combination of its CDR3 amino acid sequence and its V-gene family, and reads without a unique V-gene family were dropped. To address suspected cross-contamination and a sequencing artifact, a later analysis removed around 600 highly shared, low-generation-probability nucleotide sequences. In a later analysis, a clonal expansion index was calculated for each public chain from normalized within-repertoire ranks of inferred template counts. Generation probabilities in a later analysis came from a VDJ recombination model fitted to out-of-frame rearrangements, and those results were checked against IGoR. In a later analysis, TCR-TCR, TCR-HLA and TCR-CMV co-occurrence was scored with hypergeometric tests, and a repertoire-size bias correction was applied to TCR pairs. A later analysis estimated false discovery rates by permuting HLA or CMV assignments 20 times. A later analysis grouped co-occurring TCRs with DBSCAN, adding TCRdist sequence similarity when clustering within HLA-allele-positive subsets. For co-occurrence clustering, repertoires with fewer than 30,000 or more than 120,000 public chains were excluded, along with roughly 5 repertoires with anomalous nucleotide sharing. TCRdb limited this immuneACCESS table to in-frame rearrangements with V and J called. A share of clones is missing; checked studies link under half to unresolved V genes, and the rest is unexplained. V, J and clone size are taken as reported in that table, and D and trimming were inferred from the DNA itself. The sample records over 70,000 clones, approximately 60% of which are singletons. In total, the top ten clones hold 20% to 25% of the sample.

This specimen comes from a study of cytomegalovirus exposure and HLA in healthy donors (dated by TCRdb to about 2017). Background for the entire study: According to an earlier analysis of 587 of the donors, about 179 million T cells yielded roughly 100 million unique TCR beta sequences and approximately 280 Gb of sequence data. Around 330 gigabases of sequencing data and around 80 million unique TCR sequences made up an early release that covered approximately 620 HLA-typed donors. Of the 398 genotyped donors, approximately 82% fell in the genetic ancestry cluster associated with self-reported Caucasian donors. The study aimed to test whether cataloging public T cell receptors could reveal signatures of past pathogen exposure. The study profiled the T cell repertoires of 500 to 800 subjects by immunosequencing and related them to cytomegalovirus serostatus. Besides the first cohort of hundreds of subjects, a separate validation cohort made up of over 95 different subjects was used. High-throughput TCR immunosequencing, statistical association of individual TCRs with disease status, and machine learning were combined to predict cytomegalovirus infection status. To study patterns of TCR occurrence, a later analysis re-analyzed previously published TCR beta repertoires from 650 to 750 donors and added high-resolution HLA genotyping. Rather than using new phenotypic data, the later analysis identified candidate immune exposures from TCR beta sequences and from how often those sequences occurred across donors. To decide whether each TCR beta V gene segment behaved as functional or pseudogenic, an earlier analysis of some 600 of the donors relied on high-throughput TCR beta sequencing. Alongside the repertoire data, information on donor age, sex, ethnicity and CMV serostatus was compiled. Genome-wide SNP genotypes for about 60% of the roughly 700 donors were used in a later genetic analysis, which treated that subset as a discovery cohort. Every repertoire in the discovery cohort had been generated on one and the same sequencing platform. Both class I and class II loci were covered by HLA typing, at four-digit resolution. The number of donors typed differed by locus, with 629-630 for A, B, C, DRB1 and DQB1, 522 for DQA1, 600 to 610 for DPA1, and around 460 for DPB1. Five DR-DQ haplotypes were handled as single units for association and clustering because linkage in the cohort was strong. On average, over 200,000 unique TCR beta nucleotide sequences were sequenced per donor among a few hundred genotyped donors of the cohort, with roughly 18% of those sequences being non-productive. What the work shows at the level of the full study, not this receptor alone: The only immune exposure information available for the cohort was CMV serostatus. Specific HLA alleles were associated with 15,000 to 20,000 TCR beta sequences at a false discovery rate of 0.05 in a later analysis. Because HLA typing was unavailable for some donors at each locus, only the typed subset was used in association tests. The cohort was sequenced for TCR beta chains only, and without alpha or paired-chain data the features that could be detected were limited. A further reported finding was that TCR beta sequences accurately predicted the HLA-A and HLA-B alleles for most subjects in the first cohort. Some IMGT-functional V segments, including TRBV6-2 and TRBV6-3, could not be distinguished by the 87-base-pair reads and were therefore excluded. A total of about 150 TCR beta chains were listed by the study as associated with cytomegalovirus. A few of the identified cytomegalovirus-associated TCR beta chains were confirmed in vitro to be specific for cytomegalovirus antigens. Sequencing depth was assumed to be roughly uniform across donors in the presence/absence analyses, though that assumption may not hold. In a later analysis, several top co-occurrence clusters were reported to appear linked to parvovirus B19, influenza, CMV and Epstein-Barr virus. According to a later analysis, TCR association rates differed among HLA loci, with DRB1 alleles showing the most associated TCRs and HLA-C alleles showing the fewest. Cytomegalovirus status was reported to be diagnosed by the classifier with high specificity and sensitivity in both the original and validation cohorts. According to the authors, the approach could potentially be generalized to other disease states and immunological phenotypes. In an earlier analysis of more than 500 of the donors, most TCR beta V segments appeared in productive rearrangements about 90% or about 30% of the time, broadly matching IMGT annotations. According to a later genetic analysis, donors in an Asian-associated ancestry cluster had fewer N-insertions in productive TCRs than the approximately 630-donor mean. Most CMV-associated TCR beta chains appeared to be HLA-restricted in a later analysis, and the HLA associations seemed to be driven largely by CMV exposure. While some public TCRs were present in many individuals, most TCR sequences turned up only very rarely across donors. When HLA alleles, especially DR and DQ, strongly co-occurred, attributing TCR associations to individual alleles was difficult. Compared with equally common non-associated chains, HLA-associated TCR beta chains in a later analysis were more clonally expanded and had lower generation probabilities. Around 16 rarely observed V segments, including chromosome 9 orphons, were excluded from the earlier analysis of several hundred of the donors because counts were too low. A cluster of highly shared sequence variants was judged likely to represent a technical artifact of the sequencing pipeline. V-gene and J-gene trimming of TCR beta chains was associated with a missense DCLRE1C variant in a later genetic analysis, and the association was replicated in an independent cohort. Correlated functional status among segregating V segments might be attributable to linkage disequilibrium, but an unknown experimental factor could not be ruled out.

The cohort was made up of 650 to 700 healthy bone marrow donors. At the time of sampling, all cohort members were nominally healthy, though unrecorded immune exposures were likely present. The donor tested CMV seropositive, placing the donor among the 290 or so seropositive members of the cohort. Every donor gave a peripheral blood sample, and the peripheral blood mononuclear cells from that sample were used for TCR beta sequencing. Genomic DNA was extracted from the blood cell samples with the Qiagen DNeasy Blood Extraction Kit. From the cysteine up to the phenylalanine, the CDR3 has a length of 13 residues. Only the CDR3 portion is preserved as DNA: 39 bases, with reading frame beginning at the first base. Trimming accounts for 8 bases at V and 4 bases at J, while the number of junction bases matched to no gene is 5. The germline V gene specifies MNHEY as CDR1 and SVGAGI as CDR2.

Sequenced sample: PBMCs. The chain was built from TRBV6-5 and TRBJ1-5; TRBD1 aligns with 7 central bases. This TCR came from a woman in her forties or fifties in good health and CMV-seropositive. The DNA sequence is as follows: TGTGCCAGCGGCGACAGGGAGAATCAGCCCCAGCATTTT. Its translation is CASGDRENQPQHF.